This T cell receptor beta chain was sequenced for a study of T cell repertoires in cytomegalovirus infection. Study-wide background: Signatures in public TCR beta sequences pointed to both CMV infection and matching HLA type.

The germline V gene encodes CDR1 MDHEN and CDR2 SYDVKM. The CDR3 runs to 17 residues. V was shortened by 5 bases and J by 4 bases, with 18 bases between the two germline ends. Concerning this clonotype itself: What it binds is not known.

TCRdb re-analysed the reads in MiXCR, keeping a single row per CDR3 protein. Found here are roughly 920,000 distinct CDR3 sequences, roughly 30% of them singletons; the top ten hold 13%. The sequence was obtained from a human donor in good health (CMV status not recorded). Some clones in this sample may be carry-over from other donors' samples. The sample here was cultured CD8+ T cells from PBMCs, taken from culture after CMV antigen stimulation. J is TRBJ1-6 and V is TRBV28; TRBD1 might be the D (6 bases). DNA for the CDR3: TGTGCCAGCAGTATCCGAGGGGACACTGGATATAATTCACCCCTCCACTTT. It is translated as CASSIRGDTGYNSPLHF.